This TCR beta chain was found in a study of blood T cell repertoires in COVID-19. Study-wide context: COVID-19 samples, acute and convalescent, were from the United States, Italy and Spain. The cDNA or gDNA used as material had been derived from T cells, B-cell-depleted T cells, or PBMCs.

This CDR3 has 17 amino acids. The V and J ends lost 3 bases and 2 bases, in that order; junction bases with no gene match: 4. Germline lookup yields CDR1 SGDLS and CDR2 YYNGEE. Study processing details: Reference gene primer amplification in the assay estimated nucleated cell counts. Sequenced by immunoSEQ multiplex PCR; TCRdb stores in-frame clones only, minus some. V and J calls and clone size are as listed in that table; D and trimming were resolved from the DNA. This sample yields approximately 170,000 clones, of which around 82% are seen a single time; 11% belongs to the top ten. J is TRBJ2-1 and V is TRBV9, with 14 bases matching TRBD2. The clonotype was recovered from a man in his sixties with active or convalescent COVID-19. The material sequenced was peripheral blood. CDR3 bases: TGTGCCAGCAGCGCGACTAGCGGGAGGGCGGCCTACAATGAGCAGTTCTTC. Its translation: CASSATSGRAAYNEQFF.